A single sample is the source of the 19 T cell receptor beta chains below, sequenced in a study of CD8+CD57+ T cells in acquired aplastic anemia. Genomic DNA, the template, was used for profiling of the TCR beta VDJ and CDR3. TCRdb called the reads again in MiXCR, with one record for every CDR3 protein. The repertoire has approximately 180,000 distinct CDR3 sequences, roughly half of them found once; the top ten carry 1.8%. Flow cytometry had shown expanded CD8+CD57+ cells in the patients chosen for sequencing. The sample consisted of sorted CD4+, CD8+, or CD8+CD57+ T cells (not recorded which) from PBMCs. These receptors were collected from a human donor with aplastic anemia.

The chain combines TRBV3-1 with TRBJ2-4, with D unclear. Trimming removed 4 bases from V and 6 bases from J, with 19 bases in between. Germline V gene sequence: CDR1 LGHDT, CDR2 YNNKEL (reference sequence). The CDR3 is 16 amino acids. The chain's CDR3 is CASSLTELTRGNIQYF. As DNA, the CDR3 is TGTGCCAGCAGCCTTACCGAGCTGACCAGAGGAAACATTCAGTACTTC.

Only one count was recorded for this clonotype. V gene TRBV19 combines with J gene TRBJ2-1; D is ambiguous. The germline V gene encodes CDR1 LNHDA and CDR2 SQIVND (reference sequence). CDR3 length: 15 amino acids. The V and J ends lost 7 bases and 7 bases respectively, with 20 bases between them. Here the CDR3 DNA reads TGTGCCAGTACGGCCAGTCTGACGACCGGGAATGAGCAGTTCTTC. Translating it yields CASTASLTTGNEQFF.

This clonotype was observed at least ten times. The chain uses TRBV5-1 and TRBJ2-5; 11 bases fit TRBD2. V gave up 4 bases and J gave up 5 bases; unmatched junction bases: 4. The CDR3 totals 14 residues. In germline, CDR1 is SGHRS, CDR2 YFSETQ. CDR3 bases: TGCGCCAGCAGCCAGACTAGCGGGGTGGAGACCCAGTACTTC. Translating it yields CASSQTSGVETQYF.

The V and J genes are TRBV7-8 and TRBJ2-3; 10 nucleotides match TRBD2. Losses at the gene ends were 4 bases for V and 0 bases for J; bases not matched to a gene: 4. The CDR3 runs to 16 residues. CDR1 is SGHVS, CDR2 FQNEAQ, per germline. The CDR3 reads CASSSLAGVSTDTQYF. The CDR3 DNA follows: TGTGCCAGCAGCTCGCTAGCGGGGGTCAGCACAGATACGCAGTATTTT. Complete variable domain (other parts from reference TRBV7-8 and TRBJ2-3): GAGVSQSPRYKVAKRGQDVALRCDPISGHVSLFWYQQALGQGPEFLTYFQNEAQLDKSGLPSDRFFAERPEGSVSTLKIQRTQQEDSAVYLCASSSLAGVSTDTQYFGPGTRLTVL.

In regard to this clonotype: A junction end diverges from the germline sequence, so it may reflect a read error. The CDR3 bases are TGTGCCAGCAGTTTTGGTGGGACAGGGCCCCAGTTGTCCGGGGATCTGTTTTTT. Its protein product is CASSFGGTGPQLSGDLFF. This chain uses TRBV12-3 or TRBV12-4 with TRBJ2-2; 9 nucleotides line up with TRBD1. This CDR3 contains 18 residues.

This chain joins TRBV11-1 and TRBJ1-4, with D possibly matching TRBD1 (5 bases). CDR1 SGHAT and CDR2 FQDESV come from the germline V gene (reference sequence). The CDR3 totals 16 residues. The V and J ends lost 1 base and 0 bases respectively, with 9 bases between them. CDR3 residues: CASSLGRATTNEKLFF. The CDR3 DNA reads TGTGCCAGCAGCTTAGGCAGGGCGACAACTAATGAAAAACTGTTTTTT.

The chain carries TRBV29-1 and TRBJ1-1; perhaps TRBD1 as D (6 bases). The germline V gene encodes CDR1 SQVTM and CDR2 ANQGSEA. This CDR3 region has 11 residues. V was cut by 7 bases and J by 9 bases, with 15 bases left in between. CDR3 DNA sequence: TGCAGCGGTCGACAGGCCGGCCAAGCTTTCTTT. Its translation: CSGRQAGQAFF.

V and J are TRBV4-3 and TRBJ1-4; perhaps TRBD1 as D (5 bases). This CDR3 has 15 residues. Germline V gives CDR1 LGHNA, CDR2 YSLEER. V gave up 6 bases and J gave up 4 bases, with 15 bases separating them. CDR3 sequence: CASSYGGRVNEKLFF. CDR3 bases: TGCGCCAGCAGTTACGGCGGCAGGGTTAATGAAAAACTGTTTTTT.

The chain links TRBV30 to TRBJ1-5, with a possible D match to TRBD1 (6 bases). V was clipped by 2 bases and J by 1 base, with 9 bases between them. The CDR3 totals 14 residues. Germline CDR1 GTSNPN, CDR2 SVGIG (reference sequence). CDR3 protein: CAWSRRGSNQPQHF. Here the CDR3 DNA reads TGTGCCTGGAGTCGAAGGGGGAGCAATCAGCCCCAGCATTTT.

This sequence joins TRBV7-8 and TRBJ1-2; D gene uncertain. V lost 4 bases and J lost 2, with 14 bases in between. CDR1 is SGHVS, CDR2 FQNEAQ, per germline. CDR3 size: 15 residues. The CDR3 nucleotides read TGTGCCAGCAGCTCGAACATCTACCCAAACTATGGCTACACCTTC. Translated: CASSSNIYPNYGYTF.

The sample holds many counts of this clonotype. The CDR3 region is CASSQGPRDSYEQYF. The CDR3, as DNA: TGCGCCAGCAGCCAAGGGCCCCGGGACAGCTACGAGCAGTACTTC. This chain joins TRBV4-1 and TRBJ2-7; 7 nucleotides agree with TRBD1. V lost 1 base, J lost 3 bases, and 6 bases stayed unmatched. Per the germline V gene, CDR1 is MGHRA and CDR2 is YSYEKL. The CDR3 loop spans 15 amino acids.

This chain joins TRBV20-1 and TRBJ2-5, with a weak D call TRBD2 (6 bases). The CDR3 covers 16 residues. Germline CDR1 reads DFQATT; CDR2 reads SNEGSKA (reference sequence). V was trimmed by 0 bases and J by 0 bases, leaving 14 bases between them. For the CDR3, the DNA is TGCAGTGCTAGAGAGTGGGGTCGGGAGTACCAAGAGACCCAGTACTTC. This sequence encodes CSAREWGREYQETQYF.

The V and J genes are TRBV20-1 and TRBJ2-3; 8 bases are shared with TRBD2. Germline CDR1 reads DFQATT; CDR2 reads SNEGSKA (reference sequence). V dropped 7 bases and J dropped 0; count of bases not matched to a gene: 6. The CDR3 extends over 14 amino acids. The CDR3 protein is CSGRSSGSTDTQYF. In nucleotides, the CDR3 is TGCAGTGGGAGGTCTAGCGGGAGCACAGATACGCAGTATTTT.

The chain couples TRBV10-3 to TRBJ2-7, with 8 positions matching TRBD1. This CDR3 comprises 16 residues. V dropped 4 bases and J dropped 4; count of bases not matched to a gene: 12. CDR1 is ENHRY and CDR2 is SYGVKD in the germline V gene. The CDR3 nucleotides read TGTGCCATCAGTGCCGACAGGGGATCTCGGTCTTACGAGCAGTACTTC. The encoded protein is CAISADRGSRSYEQYF.

This clonotype has at least ten counts. V is TRBV4-1 and J is TRBJ2-3; no clear D. CDR1 is MGHRA and CDR2 is YSYEKL in the germline V gene. Trimming left V 0 bases short and J 2 bases short, with 12 bases between. The CDR3 loop spans 16 amino acids. CDR3 nucleotides: TGCGCCAGCAGCCAAGAACTGGCCCTAATCACAGATACGCAGTATTTT. Translating it yields CASSQELALITDTQYF.

The chain's CDR3 is CASSEGLAGGDTQYF. As DNA, the CDR3 is TGTGCCAGCAGTGAAGGACTAGCGGGGGGCGATACGCAGTATTTT. This rearrangement joins TRBV2 to TRBJ2-3; 13 nucleotides line up with TRBD2. The CDR3 totals 15 residues. Germline lookup yields CDR1 SNHLY and CDR2 FYNNEI. Unmatched junction bases numbered 1, after V lost 1 base and J lost 6 bases.

The chain carries TRBV30 and TRBJ1-2; no clear D. The CDR3 is 11 residues long. Germline loops: CDR1 GTSNPN, CDR2 SVGIG (reference sequence). Deletions cut 2 bases from V and 2 bases from J, with 3 bases between. CDR3 in DNA: TGTGCCTGGAGTTACAACTATGGCTACACCTTC. This translates into CAWSYNYGYTF.

This chain connects TRBV19 to TRBJ2-5; 8 bases are a match to TRBD1. Germline CDR1 is LNHDA and CDR2 is SQIVND (reference sequence). With 7 bases clipped from V and 5 bases from J, the junction kept 12 bases outside the gene matches. The CDR3 extends over 15 amino acids. In DNA form, the CDR3 reads TGTGCCAGTAACACGCAGGGGGCGCCCCGGGAGACCCAGTACTTC. It yields the protein CASNTQGAPRETQYF. The variable domain in full, completed from reference TRBV19 and TRBJ2-5, reads DGGITQSPKYLFRKEGQNVTLSCEQNLNHDAMYWYRQDPGQGLRLIYYSQIVNDFQKGDIAEGYSVSREKKESFPLTVTSAQKNPTAFYLCASNTQGAPRETQYFGPGTRLLVL.

This clonotype occurred many times. The chain couples TRBV11-3 to TRBJ2-6; weak D call: TRBD1 (6 bases). Germline V gene data show CDR1 as SGHNT and CDR2 as YENEEA. The CDR3 length is 15 residues. The V and J ends lost 2 bases and 4 bases respectively, with 9 bases between them. CDR3 protein: CASSLTGYGANVLTF. In DNA form, the CDR3 reads TGTGCCAGCAGCTTAACAGGGTACGGGGCCAACGTCCTGACTTTC.